One and the same sample provided the 7 T cell receptor beta chains below, sequenced in a study of cytomegalovirus exposure and HLA in healthy donors. PCR primers comprised 60 Vbeta and 13 Jbeta primers. Sequenced by immunoSEQ multiplex PCR; TCRdb stores in-frame clones only, minus some. The sample records 200,000 to 250,000 clones, approximately 79% being singletons. The sample was PBMCs. All receptors derive from a man aged 45-65 years in good health and CMV-seronegative.

The chain's CDR3 is CSETRKYEQYF. CDR3 nucleotides: TGCAGCGAAACTAGGAAATACGAGCAGTACTTC. V is TRBV29-1 and J is TRBJ2-7, with D perhaps TRBD2 (5 bases). The germline V and J ends were trimmed by 7 bases and 4 bases, with 11 bases remaining between them. Per the germline V gene, CDR1 is SQVTM and CDR2 is ANQGSEA. This CDR3 is 11 amino acids long.

Note on this clone: Germline and junction disagree at one end, which may indicate a read error. The chain carries TRBV6-5 and TRBJ1-2; 7 bases line up with TRBD1. The germline CDR1 and CDR2 sequences are MNHEY and SVGAGI. The CDR3 has 14 residues. The CDR3 region has the DNA TGTGCCGGCAGGAGCGACAGGGATTTAGATGGCTACACCTTC. It yields the protein CAGRSDRDLDGYTF.

This chain uses TRBV2 with TRBJ1-5, with D possibly matching TRBD1 (6 bases). Per germline, CDR1 SNHLY and CDR2 FYNNEI. This CDR3 contains 18 residues. Trimming took off 2 bases at V and 2 bases at J, with 19 bases between the two ends. The CDR3 sequence is CASSEWNRDIYGNQPQHF. CDR3 in DNA: TGTGCCAGCAGTGAATGGAACAGGGACATATACGGCAATCAGCCCCAGCATTTT.

The chain joins TRBV7-3 to TRBJ2-1, with 7 positions matching TRBD2. The CDR3 is 15 amino acids. Germline trimming cut 4 bases from V and 7 bases from J; bases unmatched to any gene: 10. From germline, CDR1 is SGHTA and CDR2 FQGTGA. CDR3 in DNA: TGTGCCAGCAGCTCATCTAGCGGTCTGGGGAATGAGCAGTTCTTC. Its translation is CASSSSSGLGNEQFF.

This clone turned up a few times. This chain joins TRBV19 and TRBJ1-5; 7 bases match TRBD1. CDR1 and CDR2 (germline): LNHDA, SQIVND (reference sequence). With V trimmed by 10 bases and J by 3 bases, 9 bases remained unmatched. The CDR3 has 14 residues. The CDR3 is CATADRVNNQPQHF. Written as DNA, the CDR3 is TGTGCCACCGCCGACAGGGTTAACAATCAGCCCCAGCATTTT.

The chain carries TRBV2 and TRBJ1-1, with 7 bases aligning to TRBD1. Losses at the gene ends were 6 bases for V and 5 bases for J; bases not matched to a gene: 0. Germline CDR1 and CDR2: SNHLY and FYNNEI. This CDR3 has 11 residues. In DNA form, the CDR3 reads TGTGCCAGCAGACAGGGGACTGAAGCTTTCTTT. As protein: CASRQGTEAFF.

This clone was counted between two and nine times. This rearrangement joins TRBV7-3 to TRBJ2-2, with a possible D match to TRBD2 (6 bases). The CDR3 loop spans 15 amino acids. The germline V gene has CDR1 SGHTA and CDR2 FQGTGA. V lost 5 bases and J lost 3, with 13 bases in between. DNA for the CDR3: TGTGCCAGCAGCCTGACACCGGGGGACACCGGGGAGCTGTTTTTT. It encodes CASSLTPGDTGELFF.